The following is a TCR beta chain sequence with its context. Its target is not known. Trimming took 5 bases from V and 5 from J; bases not matched to a gene: 14. Germline CDR1 is LNHDA and CDR2 is SQIVND (reference sequence). The CDR3 extends over 16 amino acids. TCRbeta library preparation incorporated unique molecular identifiers. TCRdb re-called the PCR reads through MiXCR, storing one row per CDR3 protein. The table has hundreds of thousands of distinct CDR3 sequences, roughly 13% seen once; the top ten hold 2.2%. This record comes from a study of T-cell reconstitution after alpha-beta-depleted transplantation in children. Findings and caveats of the study: At the one-year point after transplant, T-cell counts and TCRbeta diversity were found to come mostly from T cells that had been newly produced. Some patients' high day-60 TCRbeta diversity was traced to surviving recipient T cells and thymic progenitors.

The V gene is TRBV19, the J gene TRBJ2-5; 7 nucleotides align to TRBD1. The sequence came from a male patient aged 10-17 years who had a stem cell transplant for acute myeloid leukemia, so the T cells may come from the graft donor. Sequenced material: PBMCs, mostly from graft donor cells, taken 360 days after TCRalphabeta/CD19-depleted stem cell transplant. CDR3 residues: CASSSNRGPRQETQYF. The CDR3 region has the DNA TGTGCCAGTAGTTCTAACAGGGGCCCCCGACAGGAGACCCAGTACTTC.